A selection of T cell receptor beta chains follows, all from one sample in a study of ipilimumab plus nivolumab after autologous stem cell transplantation. Assay used: immunoSEQ multiplex PCR; TCRdb lists only in-frame clones, some missing. Found here are fewer than 85,000 clones, 83% of them singletons; the top ten hold 2% to 2.5%. Sequences were derived from PBMCs, sampled in a trial of ipilimumab plus nivolumab as post-transplant consolidation. Receptor source: a male donor with diffuse large B-cell lymphoma. Each CDR3 is given with its conserved first and last residue. D genes are given only for firm matches. Not all rows give a size; the values are once, few, many and, for expanded clones, a class.

J gene | clone size | D gene | V gene | CDR3 DNA | CDR3 protein
TRBJ2-2 | - | - | TRBV7-2 | TGTGCCAGCAGGGGACCAGGGATTAGCACCGGGGAGCTGTTTTTT | CASRGPGISTGELFF
TRBJ1-4 | - | TRBD1 | TRBV10-2 | TGCGCCAGCAGTGAGCTGGAGAACAGGGGGCGATCAGGGGATGAAAAACTGTTTTTT | CASSELENRGRSGDEKLFF
TRBJ2-3 | - | TRBD2 | TRBV4-1 | TGCGCCAGCAGCCAAGACCGGAGCTTTAGGACTAGCGGGGCCCAGGATACGCAGTATTTT | CASSQDRSFRTSGAQDTQYF
TRBJ2-5 | - | TRBD1 | TRBV4-1 | TGCGCCAGCAGCTTGAACCCCGCCGGGACAGTTCAAGAGACCCAGTACTTC | CASSLNPAGTVQETQYF
TRBJ2-6 | - | TRBD2 | TRBV18 | TGTGCCAGCTCACAGCGGGGGGGCACAACCTCTGGGGCCAACGTCCTGACTTTC | CASSQRGGTTSGANVLTF
TRBJ1-1 | - | - | TRBV21-1 | TGTGCCAACTACCCGGGCGGACAATTTAACACTGAAGCTTTCTTT | CANYPGGQFNTEAFF
TRBJ2-3 | - | TRBD2 | TRBV11-2 | TGTGCCAGCAGCCCTGCGGGACTAGCTTACACAGATACGCAGTATTTT | CASSPAGLAYTDTQYF
TRBJ2-7 | - | - | TRBV6-1 | TGTGCCAGCAGTGAATCGGCTCAGGGGCTATCCTACGAGCAGTACTTC | CASSESAQGLSYEQYF
TRBJ2-1 | once | - | TRBV10-3 | TGTGCCATCAGAGAGACACTAGCCCTAGAGCAGTTCTTC | CAIRETLALEQFF
TRBJ1-2 | - | TRBD1 | TRBV5-4 | TGTGCCAGCAGCTCGGGACAGGACCTCTATGGCTACACCTTC | CASSSGQDLYGYTF
TRBJ2-7 | - | - | TRBV7-6 | TGTGCCAGCAGAACAGGTCAACCCTCCTACGAGCAGTACTTC | CASRTGQPSYEQYF
TRBJ1-2 | - | - | TRBV5-4 | TGTGCCAGCAGCTTGTTGACGCTAACGGGGGGCTGGGGCTACACCTTC | CASSLLTLTGGWGYTF
TRBJ2-1 | - | TRBD2 | TRBV7-2 | TGTGCCAGCAGCCTCAGGACTAGCGGGGGGGCGAGCTCCTACAATGAGCAGTTCTTC | CASSLRTSGGASSYNEQFF
TRBJ1-2 | - | - | TRBV6-5 | TGTGCCAGCAGTTACTCGAAGGGGGTGGGGTCATATGGCTACACCTTC | CASSYSKGVGSYGYTF
TRBJ1-4 | - | - | TRBV7-8 | TGTGCCAGCAGCCCACGAGTGGGGGGGGCAGGGGAAAAACTGTTTTTT | CASSPRVGGAGEKLFF
TRBJ2-7 | - | TRBD1 | TRBV29-1 | TGCAGCGTTGCCAGACAGGGGGCCGGAGAGCAGTACTTC | CSVARQGAGEQYF
TRBJ2-3 | - | - | TRBV1 | TGCACCAGCAGCCAACCCCGGGAGGAGCGGGGGTACACAGATACGCAGTATTTT | CTSSQPREERGYTDTQYF
TRBJ1-3 | - | - | TRBV25-1 | TGTGCCAGCAGTGGCTTTCGAAACACCATATATTTT | CASSGFRNTIYF
TRBJ2-2 | - | - | TRBV6-1 | TGTGCCAGCAGTGAAGGGGGGGCGGGCACCGGGGAGCTGTTTTTT | CASSEGGAGTGELFF
TRBJ1-3 | - | - | TRBV6-5 | TGTGCCAGCAGTTACTCGGGCCAGGGTGAAAACACCATATATTTT | CASSYSGQGENTIYF
TRBJ1-5 | - | - | TRBV11-2 | TGTGCCAGCAGCTTACGTCGGGTAGTGAGCAATCAGCCCCAGCATTTT | CASSLRRVVSNQPQHF
TRBJ1-3 | - | - | TRBV4-1 | TGCGCCAGCAGCCAAGATTCGACCTTATCTGGAAACACCATATATTTT | CASSQDSTLSGNTIYF
TRBJ1-2 | - | - | TRBV7-2 | TGTGCCAGCAACCTAGGTGGGGTCCTCTATGGCTACACCTTC | CASNLGGVLYGYTF
TRBJ1-3 | few | - | TRBV7-2 | TGTGCCAGCAGCCCAGAGGGGTGGGGGTCTGGAAACACCATATATTTT | CASSPEGWGSGNTIYF
TRBJ1-1 | - | - | TRBV7-9 | TGTGCCAGCAGCTCTAAGGCGCCTGAAGCTTTCTTT | CASSSKAPEAFF
TRBJ2-3 | - | - | TRBV19 | TGTGCCAGTAGTATAGGGGACGGGGGTACAGATACGCAGTATTTT | CASSIGDGGTDTQYF
TRBJ1-1 | once | - | TRBV6-1 | TGTGCCAGCAGTGTCCAGCAGTACACTGAAGCTTTCTTT | CASSVQQYTEAFF
TRBJ1-6 | - | - | TRBV2 | TGTGCCAGCAGCCCCCGTTCAGGGGATTCACCCCTCCACTTT | CASSPRSGDSPLHF
TRBJ2-1 | - | - | TRBV2 | TGTGCCAGCAGCCTCCGGGAAGGCTCCTACAATGAGCAGTTCTTC | CASSLREGSYNEQFF
TRBJ2-3 | - | - | TRBV7-3 | TGTGCCAGCAGCCCGGGGGACAGACTCACGGGGGATACGCAGTATTTT | CASSPGDRLTGDTQYF
TRBJ2-2 | - | TRBD1 | TRBV2 | TGTGCCAGCAGGGGGGACAGTGGGTCCGGGGAGCTGTTTTTT | CASRGDSGSGELFF
TRBJ2-7 | - | TRBD2 | TRBV2 | TGTGCCAGCGGCGCGGGGGGCCTGTCCTACGAGCAGTACTTC | CASGAGGLSYEQYF
TRBJ1-2 | - | TRBD1 | TRBV18 | TGTGCCAGCTCACCTCTCGACAGGGGTCAGAACTATGGCTACACCTTC | CASSPLDRGQNYGYTF
TRBJ1-4 | - | TRBD1 | TRBV29-1 | TGCAGCGCCAGGACAGGGGGCCTTACTAATGAAAAACTGTTTTTT | CSARTGGLTNEKLFF
TRBJ2-2 | - | - | TRBV27 | TGTGCCAGCAGTTCCTCGGGGGTGGAATTTGCCGGGGAGCTGTTTTTT | CASSSSGVEFAGELFF
TRBJ2-1 | - | TRBD2 | TRBV19 | TGTGCCAGTAGTATTATAACTAGCGGGGGGGCCAATGAGCAGTTCTTC | CASSIITSGGANEQFF
TRBJ1-2 | - | - | TRBV14 | TGTGCCAGCAGCCAGGGTCGTTACTATGGCTACACCTTC | CASSQGRYYGYTF
TRBJ1-6 | - | - | TRBV7-2 | TGTGCCAGCAGCTTAGAGGCCAGGAGTCTTTTTTCACCCCTCCACTTT | CASSLEARSLFSPLHF
TRBJ2-7 | - | TRBD1 | TRBV7-2 | TGTGCCAGCAGCCAGGACAGGGGGTCCTACGAGCAGTACTTC | CASSQDRGSYEQYF
TRBJ2-3 | - | TRBD1 | TRBV10-2 | TGCGCCAGCGGGAGTGGGACAGGGTTCACAGATACGCAGTATTTT | CASGSGTGFTDTQYF
TRBJ2-2 | - | - | TRBV18 | TGTGCCAGCTCACGTCAATTAGGTCCCACCGGGGAGCTGTTTTTT | CASSRQLGPTGELFF